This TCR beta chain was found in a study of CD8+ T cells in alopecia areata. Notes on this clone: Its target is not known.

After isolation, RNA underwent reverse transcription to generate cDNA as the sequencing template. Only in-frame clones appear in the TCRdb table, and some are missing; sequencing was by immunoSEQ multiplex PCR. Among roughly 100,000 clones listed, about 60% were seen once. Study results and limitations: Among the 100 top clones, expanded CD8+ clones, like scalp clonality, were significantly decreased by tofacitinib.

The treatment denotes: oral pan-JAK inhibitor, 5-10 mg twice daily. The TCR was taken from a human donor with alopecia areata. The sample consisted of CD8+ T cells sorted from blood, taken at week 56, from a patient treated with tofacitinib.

The CDR3 loop reads CASSEAGMDNEQFF. CDR3 in DNA: TGTGCCAGCAGTGAAGCAGGGATGGACAATGAGCAGTTCTTC. J is TRBJ2-1 and V is TRBV2; D gene ambiguous. CDR1 is SNHLY and CDR2 is FYNNEI in the germline V gene. Trimming took off 0 bases at V and 5 bases at J, with 8 bases between the two ends. CDR3 length: 14 amino acids.